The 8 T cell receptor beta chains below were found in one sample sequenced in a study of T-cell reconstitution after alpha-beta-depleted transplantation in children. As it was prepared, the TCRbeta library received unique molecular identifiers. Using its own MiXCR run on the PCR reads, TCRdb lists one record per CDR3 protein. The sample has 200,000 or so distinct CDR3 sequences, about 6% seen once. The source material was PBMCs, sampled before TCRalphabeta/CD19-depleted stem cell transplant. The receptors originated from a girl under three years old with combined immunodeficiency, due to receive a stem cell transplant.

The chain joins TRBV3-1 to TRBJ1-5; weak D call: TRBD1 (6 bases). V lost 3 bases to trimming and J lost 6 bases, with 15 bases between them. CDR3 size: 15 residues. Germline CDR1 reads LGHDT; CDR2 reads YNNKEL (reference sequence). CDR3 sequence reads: CASSHGGGIVQPQHF. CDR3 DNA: TGTGCCAGCAGCCACGGAGGGGGAATTGTTCAGCCCCAGCATTTT.

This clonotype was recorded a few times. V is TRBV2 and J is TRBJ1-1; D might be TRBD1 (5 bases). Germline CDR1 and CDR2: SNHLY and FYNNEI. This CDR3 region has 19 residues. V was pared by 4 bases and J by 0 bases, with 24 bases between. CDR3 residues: CASSASQGPDPGVNTEAFF. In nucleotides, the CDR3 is TGTGCCAGCAGTGCCTCCCAGGGCCCAGATCCGGGAGTGAACACTGAAGCTTTCTTT.

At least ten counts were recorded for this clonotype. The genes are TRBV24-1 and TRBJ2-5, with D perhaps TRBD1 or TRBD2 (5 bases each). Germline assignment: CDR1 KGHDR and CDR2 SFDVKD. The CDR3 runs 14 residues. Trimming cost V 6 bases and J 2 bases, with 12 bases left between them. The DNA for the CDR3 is TGTGCCACCAGTTCGGGGCGAGGGCAAGAGACCCAGTACTTC. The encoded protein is CATSSGRGQETQYF.

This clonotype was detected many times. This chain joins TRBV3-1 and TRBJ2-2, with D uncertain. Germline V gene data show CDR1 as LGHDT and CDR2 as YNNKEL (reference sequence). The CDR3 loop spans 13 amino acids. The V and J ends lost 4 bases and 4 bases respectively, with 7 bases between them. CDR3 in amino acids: CASSPRLTGELFF. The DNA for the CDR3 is TGTGCCAGCAGCCCGAGGCTCACCGGGGAGCTGTTTTTT.

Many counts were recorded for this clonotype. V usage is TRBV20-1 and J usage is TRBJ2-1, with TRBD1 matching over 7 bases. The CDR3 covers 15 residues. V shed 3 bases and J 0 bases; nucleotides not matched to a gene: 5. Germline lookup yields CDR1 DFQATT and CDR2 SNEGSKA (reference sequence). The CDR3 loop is CSARAWTGSYNEQFF. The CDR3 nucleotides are TGCAGTGCTAGGGCTTGGACAGGCTCCTACAATGAGCAGTTCTTC.

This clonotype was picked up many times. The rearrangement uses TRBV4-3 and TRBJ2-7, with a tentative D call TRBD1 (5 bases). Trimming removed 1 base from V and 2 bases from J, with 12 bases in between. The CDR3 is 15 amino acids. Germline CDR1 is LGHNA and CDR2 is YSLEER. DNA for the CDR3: TGCGCCAGCAGCCAAGGGCCCAGGGCTACCTACGAGCAGTACTTC. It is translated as CASSQGPRATYEQYF.

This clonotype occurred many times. In DNA, the CDR3 is TGCGCCAGCACCCGGACTAGCGACTACTACAATGAGCAGTTCTTC. Its translation: CASTRTSDYYNEQFF. The chain joins TRBV4-1 to TRBJ2-1; 9 bases agree with TRBD2. Trimming cost V 7 bases and J 3 bases; bases outside gene matches: 7. CDR3 length: 15 amino acids. Per the germline V gene, CDR1 is MGHRA and CDR2 is YSYEKL.

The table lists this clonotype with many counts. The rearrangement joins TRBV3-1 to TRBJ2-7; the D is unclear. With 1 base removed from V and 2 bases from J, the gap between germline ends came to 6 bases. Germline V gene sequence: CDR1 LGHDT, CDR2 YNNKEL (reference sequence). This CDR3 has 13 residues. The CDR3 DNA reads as TGTGCCAGCAGCCAAGCTAATACCTACGAGCAGTACTTC. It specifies CASSQANTYEQYF.